This paragraph reports one TCR beta chain. Its antigen is not identified. This sample stems from a study of T cell responses to AZD1222 COVID-19 vaccine. Study results and limitations: White British ancestry dominated among donors, who included more females, and clonal diversity was possibly underestimated. At 160-218 and 743-854, vaccine-associated CD4 TCRs were dominant, and they spanned spike. Receipt of two AZD1222 doses was followed by a rise in Spike-specific TCR breadth and depth.

The V and J ends lost 5 bases and 0 bases respectively, with 14 bases between them. Per germline, CDR1 LNHDA and CDR2 SQIVND (reference sequence). This CDR3 spans 16 amino acids. Measured with immunoSEQ multiplex PCR; TCRdb has only the in-frame clones, and not every one. This table has roughly 40,000 clones, roughly 88% appearing once. This receptor was taken from an adult who received the AZD1222 COVID-19 vaccine. Sequences were derived from peripheral blood, sampled 28 days after the second AZD1222 dose. V gene TRBV19 combines with J gene TRBJ1-5; weak D call: TRBD1 (6 bases). Here the CDR3 reads CASSPVGGYSNQPQHF. The CDR3 bases are TGTGCCAGTAGTCCAGTCGGGGGCTATAGCAATCAGCCCCAGCATTTT.